This T cell receptor (beta chain) comes out of a study of control samples from healthy donors and cancer patients. Germline CDR1 SEHNR, CDR2 FQNEAQ (reference sequence). With 5 bases clipped from V and 7 bases from J, the junction kept 10 bases outside the gene matches. The CDR3 runs to 15 residues. This clone appeared a single time. The data were produced by immunoSEQ multiplex PCR, yet TCRdb's version contains in-frame clones alone and is incomplete. Of approximately 50,000 clones in the sample, more than 70% were seen once. The chain carries TRBV7-9 and TRBJ1-4; 7 bases align to TRBD1. This TCR derives from a woman aged 60 to 75 with lung cancer. Sequencing was done on a sample of PBMCs. The CDR3 DNA reads as TGTGCCAGCAGCCAATTGACAGGGACCTCTGAAAAACTGTTTTTT. The encoded protein is CASSQLTGTSEKLFF.